The rows below give T cell receptor beta chains drawn from one sample of a study of tumor and adjacent non-tumor tissue in lung cancer. TCRdb used MiXCR to reprocess the multiplex PCR reads, holding one entry per CDR3 protein. The sample holds 200,000 or so distinct CDR3 sequences; 70% to 75% are singletons and the top ten take approximately 26%. What was sequenced was lung tumor tissue. These receptors were obtained from a man aged 60 to 75 with non-small cell lung cancer. Each CDR3 is given with its conserved first and last residue. The order of the fields is CDR3 length, V gene, D gene, J gene, clone size, CDR3 protein, CDR3 DNA. A D gene is named only where the DNA matches it firmly. Clone size appears in some rows only: once, few, many, or a class for an expanded clone.

>12|TRBV20-1|TRBD2|TRBJ2-5|.
CSPAGGQETQYF
TGCAGTCCCGCGGGGGGACAAGAGACCCAGTACTTC
>14|TRBV7-9|.|TRBJ1-1|many
CASSLDLAGTEAFF
TGTGCCAGCAGCTTAGATTTGGCGGGCACTGAAGCTTTCTTT
>14|TRBV6-2/TRBV6-3|TRBD1|TRBJ1-1|.
CASKTGGINTEALF
TGTGCCAGCAAGACAGGGGGCATCAACACTGAAGCTTTATTT
>16|TRBV6-2/TRBV6-3|.|TRBJ2-1|.
CASSWTSRLKDNEQFF
TGTGCCAGCAGCTGGACGTCTAGGCTTAAAGACAATGAGCAGTTCTTC
>13|TRBV12-3/TRBV12-4|TRBD1|TRBJ1-2|.
CDSSLIQGTGYTF
TGTGACAGCAGTTTAATACAGGGGACTGGCTACACCTTC
>12|TRBV12-5|.|TRBJ2-5|.
CANGILAGSQYF
TGTGCTAATGGGATCTTAGCCGGCTCCCAGTACTTC
>15|TRBV5-6|TRBD1|TRBJ1-1|.
CASRGADRGSTEAFF
TGTGCCAGCAGGGGGGCGGACAGGGGGAGCACTGAAGCTTTCTTT
>20|TRBV4-2|TRBD1|TRBJ2-1|.
CASSQVAGQGASSSYNEQFF
TGTGCCAGCAGCCAAGTAGCGGGACAGGGGGCTTCCAGCTCCTACAATGAGCAGTTCTTC
>16|TRBV21-1|.|TRBJ2-3|.
CVSSKNGPTLTDTQYF
TGTGTCAGCAGCAAGAACGGCCCTACACTCACAGATACGCAGTATTTT
>14|TRBV20-1|.|TRBJ2-3|.
CSAKGGLKTDKQYF
TGCAGTGCAAAGGGGGGCTTGAAGACTGATAAGCAGTATTTT
>16|TRBV2|TRBD2|TRBJ2-2|.
CASSERGLGATGELFF
TGTGCCAGCAGTGAAAGGGGACTAGGAGCCACCGGGGAGCTGTTTTTT
>14|TRBV10-3|TRBD1|TRBJ2-3|.
CAISGTGLTDTQYF
TGTGCCATCAGCGGGACAGGGCTGACAGATACGCAGTATTTT
>15|TRBV6-2/TRBV6-3|TRBD2|TRBJ2-1|.
CASSPRGRAVSEHFF
TGTGCCAGCAGTCCTAGAGGGAGGGCGGTCAGTGAGCACTTCTTC
>16|TRBV6-1|TRBD1|TRBJ2-6|.
CASRWDRGAGANVLTF
TGTGCCAGCAGGTGGGACAGGGGGGCTGGGGCCAACGTCCTGACTTTC
>12|TRBV29-1|TRBD1|TRBJ1-6|.
CIARQGNSPLHF
TGCATCGCGCGACAGGGCAATTCACCCCTCCACTTT
>17|TRBV6-6|TRBD1|TRBJ2-3|.
CASSYPGTGGPTNTQYF
TGTGCCAGCAGTTACCCTGGGACAGGGGGTCCCACAAATACGCAGTATTTT
>15|TRBV20-1|TRBD2|TRBJ2-1|.
CSARSSGRSYNEQFF
TGCAGTGCTAGATCCAGCGGGAGGTCCTACAATGAGCAGTTCTTC
>18|TRBV4-2|TRBD1|TRBJ2-5|.
CASSQDGVTGTYQETQYF
TGTGCCAGCAGCCAAGACGGGGTGACAGGGACCTATCAAGAGACCCAGTACTTC
>16|TRBV4-1|TRBD1|TRBJ2-3|.
CASNQDRTGWAVTQYF
TGCGCCAGCAACCAAGATAGGACAGGGTGGGCAGTTACGCAGTATTTT
>16|TRBV24-1|.|TRBJ2-3|.
CATSALGGGLTDTQYF
TGTGCCACCAGTGCCCTGGGGGGGGGCCTTACAGATACGCAGTATTTT
>13|TRBV6-2/TRBV6-3|.|TRBJ2-1|many
CASTKTSYNEQFF
TGTGCCAGCACCAAGACCAGCTACAATGAGCAGTTCTTC
>15|TRBV14|.|TRBJ2-5|.
CANSQDRGERETQYF
TGTGCCAACAGCCAAGATCGTGGGGAACGGGAGACCCAGTACTTC
>16|TRBV20-1|TRBD2|TRBJ2-5|.
CSASPRLAGLQETQYF
TGCAGTGCTAGTCCCCGGCTAGCGGGGCTCCAAGAGACACAGTACTTC
>14|TRBV28|.|TRBJ1-6|.
CASTLGRNNSPLHF
TGTGCCAGCACCCTCGGGCGCAATAATTCACCCCTCCACTTT
>13|TRBV4-2|.|TRBJ2-7|many
CASSQGKSYEQYF
TGTGCCAGCAGCCAGGGCAAATCCTACGAGCAGTACTTC
>15|TRBV29-1|.|TRBJ2-3|few
CSVTSSSGNTDTQYF
TGCAGCGTTACGAGTTCGAGCGGTAACACAGATACTCAGTATTTT
>13|TRBV20-1|.|TRBJ1-5|.
CSACANSNQPQHF
TGCAGTGCTTGTGCTAATAGCAATCAGCCTCAGCATTTT
>14|TRBV6-2/TRBV6-3|.|TRBJ2-7|.
CASSLPGPLDEQYF
TGTGCCAGCAGCCTACCGGGACCCTTGGACGAGCAGTACTTC
>17|TRBV4-1|.|TRBJ2-1|.
CASSQDLWGHSYNEQFF
TGCGCCAGCAGCCAAGATCTGTGGGGTCACTCCTACAATGAGCAGTTCTTC